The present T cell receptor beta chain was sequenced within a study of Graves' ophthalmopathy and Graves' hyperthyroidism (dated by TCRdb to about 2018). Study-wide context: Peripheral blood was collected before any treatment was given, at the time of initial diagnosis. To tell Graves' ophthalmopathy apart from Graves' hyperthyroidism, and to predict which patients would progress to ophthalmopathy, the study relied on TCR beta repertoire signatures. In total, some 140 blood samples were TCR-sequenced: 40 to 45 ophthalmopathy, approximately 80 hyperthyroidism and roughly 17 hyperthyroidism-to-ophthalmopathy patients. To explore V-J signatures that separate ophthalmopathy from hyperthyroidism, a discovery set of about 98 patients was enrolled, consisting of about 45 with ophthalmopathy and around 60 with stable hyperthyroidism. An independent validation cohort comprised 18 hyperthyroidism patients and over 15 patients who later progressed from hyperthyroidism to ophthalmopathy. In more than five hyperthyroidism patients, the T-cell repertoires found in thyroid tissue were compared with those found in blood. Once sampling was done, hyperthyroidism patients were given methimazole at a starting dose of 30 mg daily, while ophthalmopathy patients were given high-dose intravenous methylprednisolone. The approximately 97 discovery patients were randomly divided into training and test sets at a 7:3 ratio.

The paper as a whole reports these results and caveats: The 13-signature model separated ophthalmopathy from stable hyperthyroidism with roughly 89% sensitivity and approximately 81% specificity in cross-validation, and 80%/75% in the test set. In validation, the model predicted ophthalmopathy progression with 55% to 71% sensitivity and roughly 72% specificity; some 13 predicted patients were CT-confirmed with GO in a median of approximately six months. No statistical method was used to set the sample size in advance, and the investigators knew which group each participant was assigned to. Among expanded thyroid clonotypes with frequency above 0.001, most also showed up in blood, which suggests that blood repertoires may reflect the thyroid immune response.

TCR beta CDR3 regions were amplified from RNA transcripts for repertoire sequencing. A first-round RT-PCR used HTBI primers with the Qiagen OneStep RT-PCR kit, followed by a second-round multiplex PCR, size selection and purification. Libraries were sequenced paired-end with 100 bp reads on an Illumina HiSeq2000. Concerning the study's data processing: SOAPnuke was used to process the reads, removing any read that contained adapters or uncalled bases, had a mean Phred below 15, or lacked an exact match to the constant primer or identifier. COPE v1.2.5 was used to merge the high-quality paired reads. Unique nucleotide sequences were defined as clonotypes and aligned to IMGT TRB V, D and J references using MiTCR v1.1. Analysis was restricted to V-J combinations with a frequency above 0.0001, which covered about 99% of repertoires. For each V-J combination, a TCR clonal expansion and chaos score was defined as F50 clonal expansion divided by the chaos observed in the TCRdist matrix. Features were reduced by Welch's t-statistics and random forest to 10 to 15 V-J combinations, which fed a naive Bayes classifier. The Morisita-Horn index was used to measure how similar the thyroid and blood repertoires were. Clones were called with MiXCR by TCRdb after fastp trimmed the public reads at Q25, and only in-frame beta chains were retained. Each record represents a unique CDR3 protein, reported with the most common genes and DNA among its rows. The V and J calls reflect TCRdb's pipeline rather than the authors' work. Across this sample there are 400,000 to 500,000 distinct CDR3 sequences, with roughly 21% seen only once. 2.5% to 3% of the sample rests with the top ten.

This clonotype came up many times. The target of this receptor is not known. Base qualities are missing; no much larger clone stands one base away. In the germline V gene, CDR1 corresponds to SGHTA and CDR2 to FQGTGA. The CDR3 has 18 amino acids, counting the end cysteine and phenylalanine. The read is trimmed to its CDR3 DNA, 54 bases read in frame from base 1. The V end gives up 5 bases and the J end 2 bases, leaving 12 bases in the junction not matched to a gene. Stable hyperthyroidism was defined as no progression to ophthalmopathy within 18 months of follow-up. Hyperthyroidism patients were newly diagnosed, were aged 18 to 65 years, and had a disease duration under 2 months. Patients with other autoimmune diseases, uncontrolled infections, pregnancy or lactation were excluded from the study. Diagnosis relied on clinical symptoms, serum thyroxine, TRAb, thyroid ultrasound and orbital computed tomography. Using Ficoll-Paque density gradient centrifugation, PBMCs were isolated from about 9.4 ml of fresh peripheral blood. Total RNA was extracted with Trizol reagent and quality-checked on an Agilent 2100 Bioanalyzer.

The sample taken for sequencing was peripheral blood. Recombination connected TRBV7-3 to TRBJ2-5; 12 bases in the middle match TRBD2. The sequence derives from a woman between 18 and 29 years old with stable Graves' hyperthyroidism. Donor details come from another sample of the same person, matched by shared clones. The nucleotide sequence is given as TGTGCCAGCAGCGCCAATGTAGGTCTAGCGGGAGGGCAAGAGACCCAGTACTTC. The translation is CASSANVGLAGGQETQYF.